This paragraph reports one TCR beta chain. The target antigen is unknown. The data originate from a study of cytomegalovirus exposure and HLA in healthy donors. Overall study results and limits: Reports described diagnosis of cytomegalovirus status by the classifier as highly specific and sensitive.

Researchers ran the PCR with 60 Vbeta and 13 Jbeta primers. The assay was immunoSEQ multiplex PCR, and TCRdb's table has in-frame clones only and misses some. Here the sample spans over 100,000 clones, more than 65% being singletons. The sample taken for sequencing was PBMCs. This clonotype was sampled from a male donor in good health and CMV-seropositive.

The CDR3 nucleotides read TGTGCCAGCAGCTCGTTAGCGGGAGCTGCCTACAATGAGCAGTTCTTC. As protein: CASSSLAGAAYNEQFF. The J gene is TRBJ2-1, the V gene TRBV5-5; 9 bases are a match to TRBD2. The CDR3 loop spans 16 amino acids. The ends lost 3 bases at V and 2 bases at J; junction bases unmatched: 6. Germline V gene data show CDR1 as SGHKS and CDR2 as YYEKEE (reference sequence).